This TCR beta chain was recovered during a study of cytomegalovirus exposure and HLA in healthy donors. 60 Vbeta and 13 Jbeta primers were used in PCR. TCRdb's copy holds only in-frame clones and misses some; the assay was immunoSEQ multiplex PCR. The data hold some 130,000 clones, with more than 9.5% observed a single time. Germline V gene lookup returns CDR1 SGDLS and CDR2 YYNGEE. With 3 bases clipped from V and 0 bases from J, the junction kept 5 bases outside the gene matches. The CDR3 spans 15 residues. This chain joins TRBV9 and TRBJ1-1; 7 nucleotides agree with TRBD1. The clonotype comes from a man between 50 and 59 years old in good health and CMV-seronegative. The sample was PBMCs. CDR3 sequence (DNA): TGTGCCAGCAGCGGAGGACAGGAGATGAACACTGAAGCTTTCTTT. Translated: CASSGGQEMNTEAFF.